Presented here are 27 T cell receptor beta chains from one specimen sequenced in a study of identical twins. TCRdb re-analysed the 5' RACE reads in MiXCR, keeping a single row per CDR3 protein. Of fewer than 800,000 distinct CDR3 sequences in the sample, 7.1% were seen once. Separately, the same data were catalogued under a study of yellow fever vaccine responses in identical twins.

The sequenced sample was PBMCs. Source of these receptors: a woman aged 18-35 years in good health.

The gene calls are TRBV7-2 and TRBJ1-6; no firm D call. The CDR3 extends over 15 amino acids. The germline V and J ends were trimmed by 0 bases and 8 bases, with 11 bases remaining between them. Germline CDR1 and CDR2: SGHTA and FQGNSA. DNA of the CDR3: TGTGCCAGCAGCTTAGCGGCGTCGATTGATTCACCCCTCCACTTT. Its translation is CASSLAASIDSPLHF.

A few counts support this clonotype. The J gene is TRBJ2-7, the V gene TRBV18, with a possible D match to TRBD2 (7 bases). V dropped 3 bases and J dropped 6 bases, with 18 bases sitting between them. Looked up from germline, CDR1 is KGHSH and CDR2 is LQKENI. The CDR3 length is 15 residues. The CDR3: CASSPPGGGVAEQYF. CDR3 DNA sequence: TGTGCCAGCTCACCCCCGGGGGGCGGCGTGGCCGAGCAGTACTTC.

This clonotype was counted a few times. The chain has TRBV20-1 and TRBJ2-5; the D gene is possibly TRBD1 (6 bases). Germline CDR1 is DFQATT and CDR2 is SNEGSKA (reference sequence). V was pared by 7 bases and J by 1 base, with 16 bases between. There are 14 residues in the CDR3. CDR3 region: CSVTQGMFQETQYF. In DNA, the CDR3 is TGCAGTGTCACGCAGGGGATGTTCCAAGAGACCCAGTACTTC.

The V and J genes are TRBV5-1 and TRBJ2-5; TRBD1 agrees at 9 bases. Unmatched junction bases numbered 5, after V lost 4 bases and J lost 4 bases. Germline CDR1 reads SGHRS; CDR2 reads YFSETQ. The CDR3 totals 14 residues. The CDR3 spells CASSPGQGTETQYF. In DNA, the CDR3 is TGCGCCAGCAGCCCAGGACAGGGGACAGAGACCCAGTACTTC.

The V gene is TRBV4-1, the J gene TRBJ2-6; D is possibly TRBD2 (5 bases). Germline V lookup: CDR1 MGHRA, CDR2 YSYEKL. This CDR3 region has 19 residues. V was cut by 1 base and J by 0 bases, with 16 bases left in between. CDR3 in amino acids: CASSQAVGRTSSGANVLTF. DNA of the CDR3: TGCGCCAGCAGCCAAGCGGTGGGCCGAACTAGCTCTGGGGCCAACGTCCTGACTTTC.

This clonotype was counted between two and nine times. V is TRBV20-1 and J is TRBJ1-5; possibly TRBD1 for D (5 bases). CDR3 length: 12 amino acids. V lost 6 bases and J 5 bases, leaving 11 bases between the germline ends. Germline V lookup: CDR1 DFQATT, CDR2 SNEGSKA (reference sequence). The CDR3 DNA follows: TGCAGTGCGTCGACAGCAGATCAGCCCCAGCATTTT. Its translation is CSASTADQPQHF.

V gene TRBV6-1 combines with J gene TRBJ2-2; 7 bases map to TRBD1. The CDR3 has 13 residues. The V and J ends lost 5 bases and 11 bases, in that order; junction bases with no gene match: 8. CDR1 and CDR2 from the germline V gene are MNHNS and SASEGT. The CDR3 reads CASSLRDRLELFF. The CDR3 DNA reads TGTGCCAGCAGTCTCCGGGACAGACTAGAGCTGTTTTTT.

This clonotype has at least ten counts. This sequence joins TRBV5-1 and TRBJ2-5, with a possible D match to TRBD2 (6 bases). V gave up 0 bases and J gave up 5 bases, with 32 bases separating them. Looked up from germline, CDR1 is SGHRS and CDR2 is YFSETQ. The CDR3 is made up of 21 amino acids. The CDR3 sequence: CASSLVLELRPGRIAEETQYF. CDR3 nucleotides: TGCGCCAGCAGCTTGGTCCTTGAACTGAGGCCGGGACGGATAGCGGAGGAGACCCAGTACTTC.

Comment on this clonotype: Because it lacks the conserved phenylalanine or tryptophan at the end, this CDR3 is likely a read error. V gene TRBV2 combines with J gene TRBJ2-7; D is ambiguous. Germline V CDR1 and CDR2: SNHLY, FYNNEI. Trimming took off 3 bases at V and 0 bases at J, with 15 bases between the two ends. The CDR3 sequence is 16 residues long. CDR3 in amino acids: CASSDPTTYSSYEQYI. CDR3 nucleotides: TGTGCCAGCAGTGATCCGACCACGTACAGCTCCTACGAGCAGTACATC.

This clonotype was detected ten times or more. In DNA, the CDR3 is TGTGCCAGCAGTGATACAGGGTACACCGGGGAGCTGTTTTTT. It encodes CASSDTGYTGELFF. The chain combines TRBV25-1 with TRBJ2-2; maybe TRBD1 (6 bases). V lost 3 bases and J lost 3, with 8 bases in between. CDR1 MGHDK and CDR2 SYGVNS come from the germline V gene. This CDR3 is 14 amino acids long. The entire variable domain, with the rest obtained from reference TRBV25-1 and TRBJ2-2, is as follows: EADIYQTPRYLVIGTGKKITLECSQTMGHDKMYWYQQDPGMELHLIHYSYGVNSTEKGDLSSESTVSRIRTEHFPLTLESARPSHTSQYLCASSDTGYTGELFFGEGSRLTVL.

This clonotype was counted between two and nine times. The chain employs TRBV12-3 or TRBV12-4 and TRBJ1-5; D unclear. Trimming removed 1 base at V and 7 bases at J, with 11 bases between. This CDR3 contains 14 residues. In DNA, the CDR3 is TGTGCCAGCAGTTTAGGGGCATTAGAGCAGCCCCAGCATTTT. This gives the protein CASSLGALEQPQHF.

In its sample, this clonotype was seen many times. The rearrangement uses TRBV2 and TRBJ2-7; D is perhaps TRBD1 (5 bases). Germline CDR1 is SNHLY and CDR2 is FYNNEI. This CDR3 is built from 15 residues. Trimming shortened V by 7 bases and J by 0 bases, and 16 bases separated the two germline ends. Written as DNA, the CDR3 is TGTGCCAGCATCTTTTTCAGGGCTCTCTCCTACGAGCAGTACTTC. It specifies CASIFFRALSYEQYF. Variable domain in full (rest from reference TRBV2 and TRBJ2-7): EPEVTQTPSHQVTQMGQEVILRCVPISNHLYFYWYRQILGQKVEFLVSFYNNEISEKSEIFDDQFSVERPDGSNFTLKIRSTKLEDSAMYFCASIFFRALSYEQYFGPGTRLTVT.

A word on this clonotype: The junction shows a germline mismatch at one end, possibly a read error. The rearrangement links TRBV5-5 to TRBJ1-6; D is unclear. There are 15 residues in the CDR3. CDR1 SGHKS and CDR2 YYEKEE come from the germline V gene (reference sequence). The CDR3 DNA reads as TGTGCCAGCAGCTTGGGCGGGCCAGATAAATCACCCCTCCACTTT. It translates to CASSLGGPDKSPLHF.

The CDR3 coding sequence is TGTGCCAGCAGCTCTAGCGGGAGCAACTACAATGAGCAGTTCTTC. Translating gives CASSSSGSNYNEQFF. The chain links TRBV7-3 to TRBJ2-1; 10 bases line up with TRBD2. The CDR3 covers 15 residues. J gave up 3 bases and V 4 bases, and 3 bases lay outside the gene matches. Germline lookup yields CDR1 SGHTA and CDR2 FQGTGA. Full variable domain (outside the CDR3, taken from reference TRBV7-3 and TRBJ2-1): GAGVSQTPSNKVTEKGKYVELRCDPISGHTALYWYRQSLGQGPEFLIYFQGTGAADDSGLPNDRFFAVRPEGSVSTLKIQRTERGDSAVYLCASSSSGSNYNEQFFGPGTRLTVL.

This chain uses TRBV13 with TRBJ2-2; the D is unclear. Per the germline V gene, CDR1 is PRHDT and CDR2 is FYEKMQ (reference sequence). Trimming took 9 bases from V and 1 from J, leaving 9 bases between them. There are 13 residues in the CDR3. In DNA form, the CDR3 reads TGTGCCAGTCGAAGAGGGAACACCGGGGAGCTGTTTTTT. Its protein product is CASRRGNTGELFF.

This clonotype was picked up many times. The chain couples TRBV18 to TRBJ2-4; D not certain. Germline V gene lookup returns CDR1 KGHSH and CDR2 LQKENI. V dropped 3 bases and J dropped 3 bases, with 9 bases sitting between them. CDR3 length: 14 amino acids. CDR3 nucleotide sequence: TGTGCCAGCTCACCTCCAGGAAGCAAAAACATTCAGTACTTC. Its protein product is CASSPPGSKNIQYF.

This clonotype was seen a few times. V usage is TRBV20-1 and J usage is TRBJ2-5; the match to TRBD2 covers 12 bases. The germline V gene has CDR1 DFQATT and CDR2 SNEGSKA (reference sequence). After removal of 6 bases from V and 5 bases from J, the junction contained 10 bases not matched to a gene. The CDR3 loop spans 15 amino acids. The CDR3 reads CSAIQTGTSGETQYF. In DNA form, the CDR3 reads TGCAGTGCCATCCAGACCGGGACTAGCGGGGAGACCCAGTACTTC.

This clonotype was detected many times. The chain uses TRBV20-1 and TRBJ2-1, with 13 bases matching TRBD2. The V and J ends lost 6 bases and 5 bases, in that order; junction bases with no gene match: 10. Germline V gene sequence: CDR1 DFQATT, CDR2 SNEGSKA (reference sequence). This CDR3 comprises 16 residues. The CDR3: CSARPTGLAGDNEQFF. CDR3 DNA: TGCAGTGCGAGACCCACTGGACTAGCGGGAGACAATGAGCAGTTCTTC.

CDR3 protein: CASSPGTGGSYNEQFF. Written as DNA, the CDR3 is TGTGCCAGCAGTCCCGGGACAGGCGGCTCCTACAATGAGCAGTTCTTC. This chain joins TRBV6-1 and TRBJ2-1; 8 positions match TRBD1. The germline CDR1 and CDR2 sequences are MNHNS and SASEGT. V trimming: 5 bases; J trimming: 0 bases; junction bases outside the gene matches: 6. The CDR3 runs 16 residues.

This chain uses TRBV7-2 with TRBJ1-6, with D possibly being TRBD1 (6 bases). Germline CDR1 is SGHTA and CDR2 is FQGNSA. The CDR3 is 14 amino acids. The ends were cut back, 6 bases at V and 4 bases at J, with 10 bases in the middle. The CDR3 DNA follows: TGTGCCAGCAGACCAGGACAGTATAATTCACCCCTCCACTTT. It is translated as CASRPGQYNSPLHF.

The rearrangement uses TRBV28 and TRBJ2-7, with D tentatively TRBD2 (6 bases). Germline lookup yields CDR1 MDHEN and CDR2 SYDVKM. The CDR3 contains 12 residues. Trimming removed 4 bases at V and 3 bases at J, with 7 bases between. CDR3 DNA sequence: TGTGCCAGCAGTTGGGAGGTCTACGAGCAGTACTTC. Its translation is CASSWEVYEQYF.

This clonotype has a handful of counts. V and J are TRBV12-3 or TRBV12-4 and TRBJ1-3, with unresolved D. The CDR3 runs 15 residues. V shed 5 bases and J shed 4 bases, with 15 bases lying between them. This CDR3 is CASSPQSGGGNTIYF. DNA for the CDR3: TGTGCCAGCAGTCCCCAGTCGGGTGGGGGAAACACCATATATTTT.

The sample holds many counts of this clonotype. The chain uses TRBV12-3 or TRBV12-4 and TRBJ2-1, with 8 positions matching TRBD2. CDR3 length: 14 residues. Trimming cost V 2 bases and J 7 bases; bases outside gene matches: 4. CDR3 loop: CASSLTGGVNEQFF. The CDR3, as DNA: TGTGCCAGCAGTTTAACGGGGGGGGTTAATGAGCAGTTCTTC.

This clonotype was counted many times. V usage is TRBV4-1 and J usage is TRBJ2-3; D is undetermined. This CDR3 is built from 15 residues. The germline V gene encodes CDR1 MGHRA and CDR2 YSYEKL. V shed 0 bases and J shed 0 bases, with 7 bases lying between them. The CDR3, as DNA: TGCGCCAGCAGCCAAGATAGCTTTAGCACAGATACGCAGTATTTT. Translated: CASSQDSFSTDTQYF.

The rearrangement links TRBV10-3 to TRBJ2-7; TRBD1 matches 8 bases. Looked up from germline, CDR1 is ENHRY and CDR2 is SYGVKD. The CDR3 covers 13 residues. The junction had 3 bases not matched to a gene; V was cut back by 2 bases and J by 6 bases. Here the CDR3 DNA reads TGTGCCATCAGTGAGGTCACAGGGGGCGAGCAGTACGTC. Its translation: CAISEVTGGEQYV.

The CDR3 loop is CASSPTTGSYEQYV. The DNA of the CDR3 is TGTGCCAGCTCACCAACGACAGGGAGCTACGAGCAGTACGTC. The V gene is TRBV18, the J gene TRBJ2-7; 7 bases are shared with TRBD1. V shed 2 bases and J 3 bases; nucleotides not matched to a gene: 4. Germline CDR1 and CDR2: KGHSH and LQKENI. The CDR3 consists of 14 residues.

This clonotype was counted ten times or more. The chain links TRBV1 to TRBJ2-3; the listed D gene, TRBD2, was not tested against the DNA. TRBV1 is shown as a pseudogene. The CDR3 runs to 17 residues. The CDR3 DNA reads as TGCACCAGCAGCCAAGATGGGAGGCCTAAGCAACCAGATACGCAGTATTTT. Amino acid sequence: CTSSQDGRPKQPDTQYF.